The clone carrying this T cell receptor beta chain was counted at least ten times. Antigen specificity is unknown. Amplification targeted TCR beta CDR3 regions from RNA transcripts. The HTBI set primed first-round TCR CDR3 RT-PCR. TCRdb re-derived calls from the multiplex PCR reads in MiXCR, one entry per CDR3 protein. The table includes about 600,000 distinct CDR3 sequences, 13% to 15% detected once. The entry originates in a study of T cells in Graves' hyperthyroidism and ophthalmopathy. Study-wide findings and caveats: Prediction of ophthalmopathy progression came a median roughly 6.7 months pre-onset.

Trimming took 2 bases from V and 8 from J; bases not matched to a gene: 4. From germline, CDR1 is SEHNR and CDR2 FQNEAQ (reference sequence). The CDR3 has 15 residues. Patients showing uncontrolled infection, other autoimmune disease, pregnancy or lactation were ineligible. Sequencing was performed on blood. This clonotype was obtained from a woman aged 18 to 35 with Graves' ophthalmopathy. The V and J genes are TRBV7-9 and TRBJ2-1; 12 bases align to TRBD2. The CDR3 DNA is TGTGCCAGCAGCTTAATACTAGCGGGAGGAGATGAGCAGTTCTTC. Amino acids: CASSLILAGGDEQFF.